Sequencing of this T cell receptor (beta chain) was carried out in a study of OX40 agonist ivuxolimab in advanced cancers. The overall study: Hepatocellular carcinoma, melanoma, renal cell or head and neck cancer affected the dose-escalation patients.

With regard to this clone: Its antigen remains unknown.

Germline lookup yields CDR1 LNHDA and CDR2 SQIVND (reference sequence). V was pared by 5 bases and J by 7 bases, with 22 bases between. This CDR3 has 16 residues. Study-level results: CD4+ T cells averaged fewer expanded clones than CD8+ T cells. CD4+ and CD8+ T cells in blood underwent clonal expansion by week 6 at 0.1 to 3.0 mg/kg.

Generated by immunoSEQ multiplex PCR, the TCRdb table keeps only in-frame clones and is missing some. Here the sample spans around 62,000 clones, roughly nine tenths being singletons. Systemic immunosuppression or autoimmune disease history was grounds to exclude patients. Sequencing was performed on CD4+ or CD8+ T cells sorted from blood, taken in a trial of the OX40 agonist ivuxolimab. This chain joins TRBV19 and TRBJ2-3; either TRBD1 or TRBD2 may fit D (6 bases each). The TCR sequence derives from an adult with an advanced solid tumor such as melanoma, head and neck, liver or kidney cancer. The CDR3 sequence: CASSAGRQAGLYTQYF. The CDR3 region has the DNA TGTGCCAGTAGTGCGGGAAGACAGGCCGGATTGTATACGCAGTATTTT.